The next 28 T cell receptor beta chains were all read from a single sample in a study of radiation and T cells in renal cell carcinoma. Profiling relied on immunoSEQ multiplex PCR, and the TCRdb table lists in-frame clones only, not all of them. The table has some 97,000 clones, around 84% seen once; the top ten hold roughly 7.6%. Indicated time point: blood 4 weeks post-SBRT, at nephrectomy. Treatment reported: 15 Gy SBRT to primary tumor, nephrectomy 4 weeks later. The sequences come from blood, collected from a patient whose treatment included radiotherapy and nephrectomy. The source of these receptors is a man aged 55-75 years with renal cell carcinoma.

This rearrangement joins TRBV28 to TRBJ1-1, with a tentative D call TRBD1 (6 bases). Germline V gene lookup returns CDR1 MDHEN and CDR2 SYDVKM. The CDR3 totals 13 residues. The V and J ends lost 5 bases and 4 bases respectively, with 11 bases between them. In nucleotides, the CDR3 is TGTGCCAGCAGTGCGGGGGGCGTCACTGAAGCTTTCTTT. Its protein is CASSAGGVTEAFF.

The gene calls are TRBV28 and TRBJ1-1; no firm D call. The ends were cut back, 2 bases at V and 10 bases at J, with 11 bases in the middle. The CDR3 is made up of 12 amino acids. Germline V lookup: CDR1 MDHEN, CDR2 SYDVKM. The CDR3 loop reads CASSLREHAAFF. DNA for the CDR3: TGTGCCAGCAGTTTACGCGAGCACGCAGCTTTCTTT.

The chain couples TRBV19 to TRBJ1-4, with D maybe TRBD1 (5 bases). Germline-derived CDR1 and CDR2 are LNHDA and SQIVND (reference sequence). Trimming stripped 4 bases from V and 8 bases from J, with 11 bases between. The CDR3 covers 13 residues. CDR3 nucleotides: TGTGCCAGTAGTAACAACAGGAGGGAAAAACTGTTTTTT. It specifies CASSNNRREKLFF. Using reference TRBV19 and TRBJ1-4 for the parts outside the CDR3, the full variable domain is DGGITQSPKYLFRKEGQNVTLSCEQNLNHDAMYWYRQDPGQGLRLIYYSQIVNDFQKGDIAEGYSVSREKKESFPLTVTSAQKNPTAFYLCASSNNRREKLFFGSGTQLSVL.

The rearrangement joins TRBV5-6 to TRBJ2-4; D is undetermined. The V end was cut by 3 bases, the J end by 0 bases, with 13 bases between. Germline CDR1 is SGHDT and CDR2 is YYEEEE. This CDR3 spans 16 amino acids. The CDR3 DNA is TGTGCCAGCAGCTCCCTCGGTGCAGGAGCCAAAAACATTCAGTACTTC. Amino acid sequence: CASSSLGAGAKNIQYF.

The V call is TRBV7-6, the J call TRBJ2-2; D unclear. Between the trimmed V and J ends, which lost 0 bases and 4 bases, there was a span of 9 bases. Germline assignment: CDR1 SGHVS and CDR2 FNYEAQ. The CDR3 runs 15 residues. The CDR3 here is CASSLAARATGELFF. CDR3 DNA sequence: TGTGCCAGCAGCTTAGCGGCGCGAGCCACCGGGGAGCTGTTTTTT.

V gene TRBV6-4 combines with J gene TRBJ1-4; D perhaps matches TRBD1 (5 bases). Germline lookup yields CDR1 MRHNA and CDR2 SNTAGT. Trimming pared 7 bases from V and 0 bases from J, leaving 9 bases between. The CDR3 is made up of 14 amino acids. The CDR3 reads CASKQEATNEKLFF. In nucleotides, the CDR3 is TGTGCCAGCAAACAGGAAGCAACTAATGAAAAACTGTTTTTT.

This rearrangement joins TRBV19 to TRBJ2-5, with 8 bases fitting TRBD1. This CDR3 contains 14 residues. Per germline, CDR1 LNHDA and CDR2 SQIVND (reference sequence). V dropped 3 bases and J dropped 6; count of bases not matched to a gene: 6. CDR3 loop: CASSIGQGGQTQYF. CDR3 sequence (DNA): TGTGCCAGTAGTATCGGACAGGGTGGTCAGACCCAGTACTTC.

The chain has TRBV14 and TRBJ1-6; 9 bases are a match to TRBD1. The ends lost 4 bases at V and 8 bases at J; junction bases unmatched: 3. This CDR3 region has 14 residues. Germline V gene data show CDR1 as SGHDN and CDR2 as FVKESK. Here the CDR3 DNA reads TGTGCCAGCAGCCTCGGGACAGGGTATTCACCCCTCCACTTT. As protein: CASSLGTGYSPLHF. The full variable domain, rest sourced from reference TRBV14 and TRBJ1-6, is EAGVTQFPSHSVIEKGQTVTLRCDPISGHDNLYWYRRVMGKEIKFLLHFVKESKQDESGMPNNRFLAERTGGTYSTLKVQPAELEDSGVYFCASSLGTGYSPLHFGNGTRLTVT.

The CDR3 DNA reads TGCAGCGTTGAAGACCAGGACCACCAAGAGACCCAGTACTTC. Amino acids: CSVEDQDHQETQYF. The rearrangement links TRBV29-1 to TRBJ2-5; D ambiguous. V dropped 0 bases and J dropped 0 bases, with 8 bases sitting between them. The CDR3 covers 14 residues. Germline lookup yields CDR1 SQVTM and CDR2 ANQGSEA. Supplemented by reference TRBV29-1 and TRBJ2-5, the full variable domain reads SAVISQKPSRDICQRGTSLTIQCQVDSQVTMMFWYRQQPGQSLTLIATANQGSEATYESGFVIDKFPISRPNLTFSTLTVSNMSPEDSSIYLCSVEDQDHQETQYFGPGTRLLVL.

The chain joins TRBV4-3 to TRBJ1-5, with D uncertain. V shed 0 bases and J shed 2 bases, with 5 bases lying between them. Germline V lookup: CDR1 LGHNA, CDR2 YSLEER. The CDR3 totals 14 residues. The CDR3 loop reads CASSQDEGNQPQHF. The CDR3 DNA sequence: TGCGCCAGCAGCCAAGACGAGGGCAATCAGCCCCAGCATTTT.

The rearrangement joins TRBV9 to TRBJ2-1, with a tentative D call TRBD1 (5 bases). The CDR3 loop spans 15 amino acids. Germline V CDR1 and CDR2: SGDLS, YYNGEE. The V end was cut by 0 bases, the J end by 1 base, with 8 bases between. The CDR3 coding sequence is TGTGCCAGCAGCGTAGCCCCAGGGTCCTACAATGAGCAGTTCTTC. Translated, it gives CASSVAPGSYNEQFF.

This chain joins TRBV13 and TRBJ2-7; 9 nucleotides match TRBD2. This CDR3 contains 15 residues. After removal of 5 bases from V and 0 bases from J, the junction contained 5 bases not matched to a gene. The germline V gene encodes CDR1 PRHDT and CDR2 FYEKMQ (reference sequence). CDR3 loop: CASSRGLASSYEQYF. For the CDR3, the DNA is TGTGCCAGCAGCCGAGGACTAGCGAGCTCCTACGAGCAGTACTTC.

The rearrangement uses TRBV14 and TRBJ2-7, with 7 bases matching TRBD1. The length of the CDR3 is 13 residues. The germline CDR1 and CDR2 sequences are SGHDN and FVKESK. Trimming at V came to 4 bases and at J to 7 bases, leaving 7 bases not matched to a gene. The CDR3 DNA reads as TGTGCCAGCAGCCGAGAGACAGGGCGAGAGCAGTACTTC. It encodes CASSRETGREQYF.

The genes are TRBV9 and TRBJ2-2; D gene ambiguous. Germline V gives CDR1 SGDLS, CDR2 YYNGEE. This CDR3 contains 12 residues. V lost 1 base and J lost 6, with 4 bases in between. CDR3 sequence: CASSVYAGELFF. As DNA, the CDR3 is TGTGCCAGCAGCGTATATGCCGGGGAGCTGTTTTTT. The complete variable domain, with remaining parts taken from reference TRBV9 and TRBJ2-2, reads DSGVTQTPKHLITATGQRVTLRCSPRSGDLSVYWYQQSLDQGLQFLIQYYNGEERAKGNILERFSAQQFPDLHSELNLSSLELGDSALYFCASSVYAGELFFGEGSRLTVL.

There are a few counts of this clone. The gene calls are TRBV29-1 and TRBJ2-7; D call uncertain. The CDR3 runs to 11 residues. The germline CDR1 and CDR2 sequences are SQVTM and ANQGSEA. Between the trimmed V and J ends, which lost 5 bases and 3 bases, there was a span of 8 bases. The CDR3 sequence: CSVSAGYEQYF. The CDR3 DNA reads TGCAGCGTTTCCGCAGGCTACGAGCAGTACTTC.

The chain recombines TRBV9 with TRBJ2-7, with 8 bases fitting TRBD1. The V and J ends lost 3 bases and 6 bases, in that order; junction bases with no gene match: 11. Looked up from germline, CDR1 is SGDLS and CDR2 is YYNGEE. CDR3 size: 15 residues. The DNA for the CDR3 is TGTGCCAGCAGCGCCGAGGGACAGGCTGTCGGCGAGCAGTACTTC. Translating gives CASSAEGQAVGEQYF.

This clone was picked up one time. The chain has TRBV11-3 and TRBJ2-1, with TRBD2 matching 9 bases. From germline, CDR1 is SGHNT and CDR2 YENEEA. The CDR3 is made up of 15 amino acids. V gave up 3 bases and J gave up 7 bases; unmatched junction bases: 7. CDR3 sequence: CASSFAGGPTNEQFF. As DNA, the CDR3 is TGTGCCAGCAGCTTCGCGGGAGGGCCTACAAATGAGCAGTTCTTC.

As DNA, the CDR3 is TGTGCCAGTAGCGGGAGGGCCTTGGAGTCCTACAATGAGCAGTTCTTC. Protein: CASSGRALESYNEQFF. The chain carries TRBV19 and TRBJ2-1; 8 nucleotides align to TRBD2. V shed 6 bases and J 1 base; nucleotides not matched to a gene: 8. This CDR3 region has 16 residues. CDR1 is LNHDA, CDR2 SQIVND, per germline (reference sequence).

V is TRBV9 and J is TRBJ2-3; 9 positions agree with TRBD2. Germline V gene data show CDR1 as SGDLS and CDR2 as YYNGEE. CDR3 length: 16 amino acids. V gave up 4 bases and J gave up 0 bases; unmatched junction bases: 6. CDR3 DNA: TGTGCCAGCAGCTTAGCGGGAGCGGGGAGCACAGATACGCAGTATTTT. It translates to CASSLAGAGSTDTQYF.

This clone was counted once. The chain recombines TRBV20-1 with TRBJ1-2, with 7 bases aligning to TRBD1. The junction had 2 bases not matched to a gene; V was cut back by 7 bases and J by 3 bases. Germline lookup yields CDR1 DFQATT and CDR2 SNEGSKA (reference sequence). The CDR3 runs to 11 residues. In DNA, the CDR3 is TGCAGTGTACAGGGGTACTATGGCTACACCTTC. Its protein is CSVQGYYGYTF.

The chain joins TRBV7-2 to TRBJ1-4; D gene uncertain. Trimming took off 1 base at V and 8 bases at J, with 8 bases between the two ends. The CDR3 extends over 13 amino acids. In germline, CDR1 is SGHTA, CDR2 FQGNSA. For the CDR3, the DNA is TGTGCCAGCAGCTTAGGAGTTCCGGAAAAACTGTTTTTT. It translates to CASSLGVPEKLFF.

This chain uses TRBV19 with TRBJ2-4; 8 bases fit TRBD1. The germline V gene has CDR1 LNHDA and CDR2 SQIVND (reference sequence). The V and J ends lost 2 bases and 3 bases, in that order; junction bases with no gene match: 3. The CDR3 runs 15 residues. CDR3 region: CASSITGGDKNIQYF. The CDR3 DNA follows: TGTGCCAGTAGTATAACAGGGGGTGACAAAAACATTCAGTACTTC.

CDR3 nucleotides: TGTGCCAGCAGCTTGGTCCGTGGGACAGGGCTTACCCTGAACACTGAAGCTTTCTTT. Its protein is CASSLVRGTGLTLNTEAFF. The genes are TRBV5-6 and TRBJ1-1; 9 bases map to TRBD1. J was trimmed by 0 bases and V by 0 bases; bases with no gene match: 12. Germline V gene data show CDR1 as SGHDT and CDR2 as YYEEEE. The CDR3 is 19 amino acids.

CDR3 residues: CASSQRVGSGTASSYEQYF. For the CDR3, the DNA is TGTGCCAGCAGCCAAAGAGTAGGTTCCGGGACAGCGTCTTCCTACGAGCAGTACTTC. This chain links TRBV7-6 with TRBJ2-7, with 7 bases identical to TRBD1. The CDR3 spans 19 residues. Trimming cost V 5 bases and J 1 base; bases outside gene matches: 20. CDR1 is SGHVS, CDR2 FNYEAQ, per germline.

The rearrangement uses TRBV7-9 and TRBJ2-7, with D maybe TRBD1 (6 bases). The germline gives CDR1 SEHNR, CDR2 FQNEAQ (reference sequence). This CDR3 contains 18 residues. V was pared by 0 bases and J by 6 bases, with 24 bases between. CDR3 sequence (DNA): TGTGCCAGCAGCTTAGCACAGTACCGGGACAATATACCGGGCGAGCAGTACTTC. Translated: CASSLAQYRDNIPGEQYF.

The chain recombines TRBV6-6 with TRBJ2-7; 8 bases fit TRBD1. The length of the CDR3 is 15 residues. The J segment lost 5 bases and the V segment lost 6 bases, leaving 12 bases of the junction unmatched. Germline V gives CDR1 MNHNY, CDR2 SVGAGI (reference sequence). This CDR3 reads CASRDRVTGSHEQYF. The CDR3 DNA reads TGTGCCAGCAGGGACAGGGTTACAGGTTCCCACGAGCAGTACTTC.

This sequence joins TRBV4-2 and TRBJ2-2; D gene uncertain. This CDR3 is built from 11 residues. Germline-derived CDR1 and CDR2 are LGHNA and YNFKEQ. V lost 1 base, J lost 9 bases, and 3 bases lay in between. The CDR3 coding sequence is TGTGCCAGCAGCCAAGGCCGGGAGCTGTTTTTT. Protein sequence: CASSQGRELFF.

The genes are TRBV6-1 and TRBJ2-1; 12 nucleotides agree with TRBD2. Germline V gene sequence: CDR1 MNHNS, CDR2 SASEGT. The CDR3 has 15 amino acids. V lost 3 bases to trimming and J lost 6 bases; unmatched junction nucleotides: 3. The CDR3 nucleotides are TGTGCCAGCAGTGAGACTAGCGGGAGAGGCAATGAGCAGTTCTTC. Its protein is CASSETSGRGNEQFF.